This TCR beta chain derives from a study of T cell changes during pregnancy in multiple sclerosis. The CDR3 has 16 amino acids. Deletions cut 5 bases from V and 4 bases from J, with 18 bases between. Germline V gives CDR1 SGHAT, CDR2 FQNNGV. Clones were read by immunoSEQ multiplex PCR, and TCRdb kept only the in-frame ones, dropping some. The table has about 36,000 clones, 91% seen once. Sequencing used CD4+ T cells from peripheral blood mononuclear cells, obtained in the second trimester of pregnancy. The TCR was taken from a female donor in good health, enrolled as a control in a pregnancy study. The V and J genes are TRBV11-2 and TRBJ1-3; maybe TRBD1 (5 bases). The CDR3 protein is CASSHRGTYSGNTIYF. DNA of the CDR3: TGTGCCAGCAGCCACCGGGGGACTTACTCGGGAAACACCATATATTTT.